One sample yielded the 12 T cell receptor beta chains listed below, sequenced in a study of Tregs in tolerant kidney transplant recipients. Mixed chimerism was transient after nonmyeloablative marrow transplants from related graft donors. Clones were sequenced by immunoSEQ multiplex PCR, and TCRdb holds only the in-frame ones, with some missing. The sample includes approximately 13,000 clones. The sequenced sample was CD8+ T cells from blood (PBMCs), obtained 6 months after the transplant. The receptors were gathered from a human patient who received a combined kidney and bone marrow transplant. Some T cells may have originated in the graft donor.

CDR3 bases read: TGTGCCAGCAGTGAAGTTGGCTCGAACACTGAA. This translates into CASSEVGSNTE. The full CDR3 is CASSEVGSNTEAFF. V is TRBV6-1 and J is TRBJ1-1; D is undetermined. The CDR3 is cut off 3 residues early in the read; its end comes from the germline J gene. The CDR3 length is 14 residues. Looked up from germline, CDR1 is MNHNS and CDR2 is SASEGT. Trimming removed 1 base from V and 1 base from J, with 7 bases in between.

Turning to this clone: The read halts 3 residues ahead of the CDR3 end, with the missing end drawn from the germline J gene. This sequence joins TRBV5-6 and TRBJ1-2, with D perhaps matching TRBD1 (6 bases). CDR3 size: 12 residues. The V gene's germline CDR1 is SGHDT and CDR2 YYEEEE. With 2 bases removed from V and 4 bases from J, the gap between germline ends came to 6 bases. Partial CDR3 DNA: TGTGCCAGCAGCTTACAGGGCTATGGC. This sequence encodes CASSLQGYG. The whole CDR3 region reads CASSLQGYGYTF.

Of note for this clone: The sequenced fragment ends 3 residues before the CDR3 boundary, so the rest is inferred from the germline J gene. The V gene is TRBV13, the J gene TRBJ2-3, with TRBD2 matching over 9 bases. There are 16 residues in the CDR3. With V trimmed by 5 bases and J by 4 bases, 10 bases remained unmatched. The germline CDR1 and CDR2 sequences are PRHDT and FYEKMQ (reference sequence). The CDR3 DNA, read in part, is TGTGCCAGCAGCACCCTAGCGGGGTCCTCTCCAGATACG. Its translation: CASSTLAGSSPDT. The CDR3, in full, reads CASSTLAGSSPDTQYF.

About this clone: The sequence runs out 3 residues before the end of the CDR3; the remainder is reconstructed from the germline J gene. This rearrangement joins TRBV20-1 to TRBJ2-7, with 11 bases that match TRBD2. The CDR3 totals 14 residues. Germline V gives CDR1 DFQATT, CDR2 SNEGSKA (reference sequence). V lost 3 bases, J lost 2 bases, and 3 bases stayed unmatched. The CDR3 DNA, read in part, is TGCAGTGCTAGGGGACTAGCGGATGCCTACGAG. It is translated as CSARGLADAYE. The CDR3 in its entirety is CSARGLADAYEQYF.

Notes on this clone: The read comes to an end 3 residues before the CDR3 does, leaving the germline J gene to fill in the end. This chain links TRBV30 with TRBJ1-2; D might be TRBD1 (5 bases). From germline, CDR1 is GTSNPN and CDR2 SVGIG (reference sequence). The CDR3 covers 13 residues. CDR3: CAWSVGVSYDYTF. CDR3 bases read: TGTGCCTGGAGTGTAGGGGTTAGCTACGAC.

Note on this clone: The read falls 3 residues short of the CDR3 end, and the missing part is taken from the germline J gene. V is TRBV7-9 and J is TRBJ1-2; 9 bases fit TRBD1. The germline V gene encodes CDR1 SEHNR and CDR2 FQNEAQ (reference sequence). This CDR3 comprises 14 residues. Incomplete CDR3 DNA: TGTGCCAGCAGCTTGGCCGGGACAGGGTTCGGC. Amino acid sequence: CASSLAGTGFG. The whole CDR3 region reads CASSLAGTGFGYTF.

To note about this clone: With the read ending 3 residues before the CDR3 end, the germline J gene is used to fill in that end. This rearrangement joins TRBV7-9 to TRBJ1-6; D may be TRBD1 (6 bases). The CDR3 loop spans 15 amino acids. With 2 bases removed from V and 6 bases from J, the gap between germline ends came to 11 bases. Germline lookup yields CDR1 SEHNR and CDR2 FQNEAQ (reference sequence). The CDR3 DNA, read in part, is TGTGCCAGCAGCTTAACCCTGGACAGTAATTCACCC. This gives the protein CASSLTLDSNSP. The CDR3 as a whole reads CASSLTLDSNSPLHF.

Turning to this clone: The read ends 3 residues shy of where the CDR3 ends; the end is completed using the germline J gene. The chain couples TRBV7-7 to TRBJ2-5, with 9 bases matching TRBD1. The length of the CDR3 is 16 residues. Germline V gives CDR1 SSHAT, CDR2 FNYEAQ (reference sequence). Trimming cost V 5 bases and J 5 bases; bases outside gene matches: 12. The CDR3 loop is CASSATGGWGVETQYF. The CDR3 bases that were read are TGTGCCAGCAGCGCTACAGGGGGCTGGGGAGTGGAGACC.

About this clone itself: The read halts 3 residues ahead of the CDR3 end, with the missing end drawn from the germline J gene. The chain recombines TRBV6-2 or TRBV6-3 with TRBJ1-2; a possible D gene is TRBD1 (5 bases). Per the germline V gene, CDR1 is MNHEY and CDR2 is SVGEGT. The CDR3 is 16 residues long. The CDR3 loop reads CASSYSTLAGDYDYTF. Partial CDR3 DNA: TGTGCCAGCAGTTACTCGACTCTAGCGGGGGACTACGAC.

Turning to this clone: The CDR3 extends 3 residues past the end of the read, so its final part is completed from the germline J gene. This chain uses TRBV5-1 with TRBJ2-3; D remains ambiguous. The length of the CDR3 is 12 residues. Germline V gene data show CDR1 as SGHRS and CDR2 as YFSETQ. The covered CDR3 bases are TGCGCCAGTACAGACCCTAAAGAGACG. This codes for CASTDPKET. The whole CDR3 is CASTDPKETQYF.

As regards this clone: Coverage ceases 3 residues before the CDR3 finishes, and the germline J gene fills in the end. The rearrangement links TRBV7-2 to TRBJ2-5, with TRBD2 matching 8 bases. CDR1 is SGHTA and CDR2 is FQGNSA in the germline V gene. Unmatched junction bases numbered 7, after V lost 3 bases and J lost 4 bases. The CDR3 totals 15 residues. The CDR3 is CASSFSAGGLETQYF. The DNA read from the CDR3 is TGTGCCAGCAGCTTTTCGGCGGGAGGTCTAGAGACC.

Points on this clone: Coverage ceases 3 residues before the CDR3 finishes, and the germline J gene fills in the end. The chain is built from TRBV18 and TRBJ2-1; D is perhaps TRBD2 (6 bases). CDR3 length: 15 residues. The germline V gene has CDR1 KGHSH and CDR2 LQKENI. The V and J ends lost 6 bases and 4 bases respectively, with 16 bases between them. The covered CDR3 bases are TGTGCCAGCTCGGATGGCCTAGCGTATTACAATGAG. Its translation is CASSDGLAYYNE. The whole CDR3 is CASSDGLAYYNEQFF. Using reference TRBV18 and TRBJ2-1 for the parts outside the CDR3, the full variable domain is NAGVMQNPRHLVRRRGQEARLRCSPMKGHSHVYWYRQLPEEGLKFMVYLQKENIIDESGMPKERFSAEFPKEGPSILRIQQVVRGDSAAYFCASSDGLAYYNEQFFGPGTRLTVL.